This T cell receptor (beta chain) was recovered during a study of shared clonotypes between healthy human individuals. At a deep level, the assay was run. Every immunoSEQ plate was one replicate of a subset's evenly spread DNA. Data came from immunoSEQ multiplex PCR; TCRdb stores just in-frame clones and leaves some out. This table holds around 1,000,000 clones, around three quarters found once. Notes on the study in general: Tissues were not sampled, only blood, and their repertoires likely differ. Clonotype sharing among donors was expected to depend on sequencing depth.

About this clone itself: What it binds is unknown.

The sequence was collected from a man between 18 and 35 years old in good health. Some clones in this sample may be carry-over from other donors' samples. Material: memory CD4+ T cells from PBMCs. The subset denotes: CD45RA-negative fraction.

The CDR3 region has the DNA TGTGCCAGTAGTATGGTGACTACAAGCGGCACAGATACGCAGTATTTT. It encodes CASSMVTTSGTDTQYF. This chain links TRBV19 with TRBJ2-3; D may be TRBD2 (5 bases). Between the trimmed V and J ends, which lost 3 bases and 1 base, there was a span of 14 bases. Germline lookup yields CDR1 LNHDA and CDR2 SQIVND (reference sequence). This CDR3 has 16 residues.